This entry lists 19 T cell receptor beta chains sequenced from one sample in a study of T-cell memory formation after mild COVID-19. TCRdb re-analysed the 5' RACE reads in MiXCR, keeping a single row per CDR3 protein. In the table there are hundreds of thousands of distinct CDR3 sequences, roughly 21% of which are singletons. The specimen was PBMCs or a T cell subset sorted from them (not recorded which). The receptors were gathered from an adult woman who had mild COVID-19 (a few samples of this study predate the infection). Cell type and time point are not known.

The chain couples TRBV6-2 or TRBV6-3 to TRBJ2-7; no clear D gene. This CDR3 has 15 amino acids. V lost 0 bases, J lost 1 base, and 10 bases lay in between. Germline CDR1 is MNHEY and CDR2 is SVGEGT. CDR3 sequence (DNA): TGTGCCAGCAGTTACTCTATAGGCTCATCCTACGAGCAGTACTTC. Protein: CASSYSIGSSYEQYF.

The chain recombines TRBV25-1 with TRBJ2-7; tentatively, D is TRBD1 (5 bases). In germline, CDR1 is MGHDK, CDR2 SYGVNS. Trimming stripped 6 bases from V and 0 bases from J, with 21 bases between. This CDR3 region has 17 residues. CDR3 nucleotide sequence: TGTGCCAGCAGCCCTACATTCAGGGATGGTAGCTCCTACGAGCAGTACTTC. Its protein product is CASSPTFRDGSSYEQYF.

This clonotype was picked up many times. V is TRBV5-4 and J is TRBJ2-1; D is undetermined. CDR1 SGHNT and CDR2 YYREEE come from the germline V gene (reference sequence). Trimming removed 4 bases at V and 3 bases at J, with 8 bases between. The length of the CDR3 is 13 residues. The CDR3 nucleotides are TGTGCCAGCAGCGCCCGCGTCTACAATGAGCAGTTCTTC. Translation gives CASSARVYNEQFF. Using reference TRBV5-4 and TRBJ2-1 for the parts outside the CDR3, the full variable domain is ETGVTQSPTHLIKTRGQQVTLRCSSQSGHNTVSWYQQALGQGPQFIFQYYREEENGRGNFPPRFSGLQFPNYSSELNVNALELDDSALYLCASSARVYNEQFFGPGTRLTVL.

This rearrangement joins TRBV12-3 or TRBV12-4 to TRBJ2-7; D is perhaps TRBD2 (6 bases). The CDR3 length is 16 residues. Trimming took 4 bases from V and 2 from J, leaving 18 bases between them. DNA of the CDR3: TGTGCCAGCAGTTCCTCGTTCGAGCGGGTAGCCTACGAGCAGTACTTC. Translation gives CASSSSFERVAYEQYF.

This clonotype was picked up a small number of times. J is TRBJ2-3 and V is TRBV7-3; possibly TRBD2 for D (5 bases). V lost 1 base to trimming and J lost 2 bases, with 10 bases between them. CDR3 length: 15 residues. The germline V gene encodes CDR1 SGHTA and CDR2 FQGTGA. The chain's CDR3 is CASSLSVLATDTQYF. The CDR3 nucleotides read TGTGCCAGCAGCTTAAGTGTTCTAGCCACAGATACGCAGTATTTT.

The V and J genes are TRBV20-1 and TRBJ1-4; D is unresolved. This CDR3 spans 15 amino acids. V shed 7 bases and J shed 8 bases, with 23 bases lying between them. Germline V gene lookup returns CDR1 DFQATT and CDR2 SNEGSKA (reference sequence). The CDR3 coding sequence is TGCAGTGTATACTTCGCTTCGGGGAGGGAAGAAAAACTGTTTTTT. Encoded protein: CSVYFASGREEKLFF.

Many counts were recorded for this clonotype. V gene TRBV20-1 combines with J gene TRBJ1-1; possibly TRBD1 for D (5 bases). Per germline, CDR1 DFQATT and CDR2 SNEGSKA (reference sequence). V was clipped by 1 base and J by 3 bases, with 9 bases between them. The CDR3 covers 13 residues. The CDR3 reads CSARGGGDTEAFF. CDR3 sequence (DNA): TGCAGTGCTAGAGGAGGAGGGGACACTGAAGCTTTCTTT.

The count of this clonotype is one. The chain has TRBV18 and TRBJ1-4, with D perhaps TRBD1 (5 bases). V was shortened by 4 bases and J by 0 bases, with 15 bases between the two germline ends. CDR1 KGHSH and CDR2 LQKENI come from the germline V gene. The CDR3 is 17 amino acids. CDR3 protein: CASSLSPEQATNEKLFF. The CDR3 DNA reads as TGTGCCAGCTCACTATCGCCGGAACAGGCAACTAATGAAAAACTGTTTTTT.

About this clonotype itself: An end of the junction does not agree with germline; a read error may underlie this. The V call is TRBV6-5, the J call TRBJ2-7, with 7 bases identical to TRBD1. Germline CDR1 reads MNHEY; CDR2 reads SVGAGI. The length of the CDR3 is 14 residues. In DNA, the CDR3 is TGTGCCAGCAGTCACTCCGACAGGGATGACGAGCAGTACTTC. It is translated as CASSHSDRDDEQYF.

This chain connects TRBV2 to TRBJ2-2, with 9 nucleotides matching TRBD2. CDR1 is SNHLY and CDR2 is FYNNEI in the germline V gene. Trimming removed 4 bases from V and 5 bases from J; junction bases left unmatched: 8. The CDR3 runs 16 residues. CDR3 bases: TGTGCCAGCAGTGTCCCCCTAGCGGGGAGTACCGGGGAGCTGTTTTTT. Translation gives CASSVPLAGSTGELFF. Variable domain in full (rest from reference TRBV2 and TRBJ2-2): EPEVTQTPSHQVTQMGQEVILRCVPISNHLYFYWYRQILGQKVEFLVSFYNNEISEKSEIFDDQFSVERPDGSNFTLKIRSTKLEDSAMYFCASSVPLAGSTGELFFGEGSRLTVL.

The chain uses TRBV5-1 and TRBJ2-2, with no clear D. Germline assignment: CDR1 SGHRS and CDR2 YFSETQ. V gave up 0 bases and J gave up 4 bases, with 13 bases separating them. CDR3 length equals 16 residues. CDR3 in DNA: TGCGCCAGCAGCTTGGAATTGGCTACTACCACCGGGGAGCTGTTTTTT. It translates to CASSLELATTTGELFF.

This rearrangement joins TRBV6-5 to TRBJ2-3; TRBD2 agrees at 7 bases. Per germline, CDR1 MNHEY and CDR2 SVGAGI. The V gene end was trimmed by 3 bases and the J gene end by 2 bases; junction bases not matched to a gene: 5. CDR3 length: 15 residues. The CDR3 region is CASSYTAGATDTQYF. CDR3 nucleotide sequence: TGTGCCAGCAGTTATACTGCGGGAGCCACAGATACGCAGTATTTT.

The chain carries TRBV7-2 and TRBJ2-3, with D hard to call. CDR1 SGHTA and CDR2 FQGNSA come from the germline V gene. V was clipped by 2 bases and J by 0 bases, with 6 bases between them. The CDR3 extends over 14 amino acids. The CDR3 is CASSLQPSTDTQYF. CDR3 nucleotides: TGTGCCAGCAGCTTACAGCCTAGCACAGATACGCAGTATTTT.

V usage is TRBV29-1 and J usage is TRBJ2-1; 9 bases align to TRBD2. J was trimmed by 9 bases and V by 1 base; bases with no gene match: 7. CDR3 length: 14 amino acids. CDR1 is SQVTM, CDR2 ANQGSEA, per germline. CDR3 sequence: CSVEGIAGVGEQFF. Written as DNA, the CDR3 is TGCAGCGTTGAAGGGATAGCGGGAGTTGGTGAGCAGTTCTTC.

This sequence joins TRBV7-9 and TRBJ1-5, with TRBD1 identical over 8 bases. With 1 base clipped from V and 2 bases from J, the junction kept 7 bases outside the gene matches. The CDR3 totals 17 residues. Per the germline V gene, CDR1 is SEHNR and CDR2 is FQNEAQ (reference sequence). CDR3 protein: CASSLVGQEIRNQPQHF. DNA of the CDR3: TGTGCCAGCAGCTTAGTGGGACAGGAGATACGCAATCAGCCCCAGCATTTT.

The chain joins TRBV7-6 to TRBJ1-3; D gene uncertain. Trimming took off 1 base at V and 6 bases at J, with 10 bases between the two ends. The CDR3 has 14 amino acids. Germline CDR1 is SGHVS and CDR2 is FNYEAQ. CDR3 DNA: TGTGCCAGCAGCTTAGTACCGGGAACAAACACCATATATTTT. Translated, it gives CASSLVPGTNTIYF.

In its sample, this clonotype was seen once. The rearrangement links TRBV24-1 to TRBJ2-2, with TRBD1 identical over 8 bases. The V gene end was trimmed by 5 bases and the J gene end by 3 bases; junction bases not matched to a gene: 4. There are 15 residues in the CDR3. CDR1 is KGHDR and CDR2 is SFDVKD in the germline V gene. DNA of the CDR3: TGTGCCACCAGTGGGGGACAGGTCGACACCGGGGAGCTGTTTTTT. This translates into CATSGGQVDTGELFF.

This clonotype appeared a few times. The chain joins TRBV7-9 to TRBJ1-5, with a tentative D call TRBD1 (5 bases). Trimming took 1 base from V and 0 from J, leaving 19 bases between them. In germline, CDR1 is SEHNR, CDR2 FQNEAQ (reference sequence). The CDR3 has 19 residues. The CDR3 DNA is TGTGCCAGCAGCTTAGTTCTAGGGGCCGAGCGTTATAGCAATCAGCCCCAGCATTTT. This encodes CASSLVLGAERYSNQPQHF. Together with reference TRBV7-9 and TRBJ1-5, the CDR3 gives the full variable domain: DTGVSQNPRHKITKRGQNVTFRCDPISEHNRLYWYRQTLGQGPEFLTYFQNEAQLEKSRLLSDRFSAERPKGSFSTLEIQRTEQGDSAMYLCASSLVLGAERYSNQPQHFGDGTRLSIL.

Only a few counts were recorded for this clonotype. This rearrangement joins TRBV25-1 to TRBJ2-7, with a weak D call TRBD2 (6 bases). The germline CDR1 and CDR2 sequences are MGHDK and SYGVNS. The CDR3 is 13 amino acids. Deletions cut 9 bases from V and 1 base from J, with 13 bases between. The CDR3 DNA reads TGTGCCAGTAGGGACGGACTATCCTACGAGCAGTACTTC. Amino acid sequence: CASRDGLSYEQYF.